The 25 T cell receptor beta chains presented below share a single source sample, sequenced in a study of follicular helper T cells after annual influenza vaccination. Sample time point: 2014-2015 season, pre-vaccination. Here immunoSEQ multiplex PCR was the method, and the copy in TCRdb shows in-frame clones only, minus some. The repertoire has 26,000 or so clones, about four fifths of them found once; the top ten carry 1.2%. Sequences were derived from CXCR5+ CD38- circulating T follicular helper cells from blood, sampled on the day of influenza vaccination. Documented subset: circulating Tfh, non-naive CD4+CXCR5+PD-1+ (ICOS+CD38+ or ICOS-CD38-). Every receptor here comes from an adult who received the influenza vaccine.

This sequence joins TRBV14 and TRBJ1-3, with 10 bases that match TRBD1. Losses at the gene ends were 3 bases for V and 2 bases for J; bases not matched to a gene: 13. This CDR3 has 19 residues. Germline lookup yields CDR1 SGHDN and CDR2 FVKESK. The CDR3 reads CASSHRGQGVLGPGNTIYF. The CDR3 DNA sequence: TGTGCCAGCAGCCATCGAGGACAGGGGGTACTTGGTCCTGGAAACACCATATATTTT.

The J gene is TRBJ2-1, the V gene TRBV5-6; D unresolved. Trimming removed 3 bases from V and 9 bases from J, with 10 bases in between. Germline CDR1 and CDR2: SGHDT and YYEEEE. The CDR3 is 12 residues long. CDR3 sequence reads: CASSYTLIEQFF. CDR3 DNA sequence: TGTGCCAGCAGCTACACCTTAATTGAGCAGTTCTTC.

This clone was counted between two and nine times. The rearrangement joins TRBV30 to TRBJ2-5; D perhaps matches TRBD2 (5 bases). Germline CDR1 and CDR2: GTSNPN and SVGIG (reference sequence). The CDR3 contains 13 residues. V lost 1 base, J lost 2 bases, and 8 bases lay in between. CDR3 sequence (DNA): TGTGCCTGGAGTGACGGGGTACAAGAGACCCAGTACTTC. This codes for CAWSDGVQETQYF.

The gene calls are TRBV4-1 and TRBJ1-3, with TRBD1 as a possible D gene (6 bases). This CDR3 is 18 amino acids long. The V gene's germline CDR1 is MGHRA and CDR2 YSYEKL. V lost 4 bases, J lost 0 bases, and 19 bases lay in between. The CDR3, as DNA: TGCGCCAGCAGCCTAGCTTTCAAACAGGGATCCTCTGGAAACACCATATATTTT. This translates into CASSLAFKQGSSGNTIYF.

The rearrangement links TRBV7-9 to TRBJ2-1; TRBD1 might be the D (6 bases). Trimming pared 4 bases from V and 10 bases from J, leaving 17 bases between. The CDR3 spans 14 residues. Germline V gives CDR1 SEHNR, CDR2 FQNEAQ (reference sequence). Here the CDR3 reads CASSSPTGLNEQFF. For the CDR3, the DNA is TGTGCCAGCAGCTCGCCTACAGGGTTGAACGAGCAGTTCTTC. Filled out from reference TRBV7-9 and TRBJ2-1, the complete variable domain reads DTGVSQNPRHKITKRGQNVTFRCDPISEHNRLYWYRQTLGQGPEFLTYFQNEAQLEKSRLLSDRFSAERPKGSFSTLEIQRTEQGDSAMYLCASSSPTGLNEQFFGPGTRLTVL.

V usage is TRBV30 and J usage is TRBJ1-5; D perhaps matches TRBD1 (6 bases). Germline-derived CDR1 and CDR2 are GTSNPN and SVGIG (reference sequence). V lost 4 bases to trimming and J lost 2 bases, with 6 bases between them. This CDR3 contains 12 residues. The CDR3, as DNA: TGTGCCTGGAACAGGGGCAATCAGCCCCAGCATTTT. Its protein product is CAWNRGNQPQHF. Full variable domain (missing parts from reference TRBV30 and TRBJ1-5): SQTIHQWPATLVQPVGSPLSLECTVEGTSNPNLYWYRQAAGRGLQLLFYSVGIGQISSEVPQNLSASRPQDRQFILSSKKLLLSDSGFYLCAWNRGNQPQHFGDGTRLSIL.

The genes are TRBV6-6 and TRBJ1-4, with 8 bases lining up with TRBD1. J lost 10 bases, V lost 5 bases, and 9 bases had no gene match. Germline CDR1 reads MNHNY; CDR2 reads SVGAGI (reference sequence). This CDR3 spans 14 amino acids. The CDR3 nucleotides are TGTGCCAGCAGTCAGGACAGGGAGGGTGGAAAACTGTTTTTT. Translating it yields CASSQDREGGKLFF.

The chain uses TRBV7-9 and TRBJ2-5; TRBD1 matches 8 bases. Germline V gene data show CDR1 as SEHNR and CDR2 as FQNEAQ (reference sequence). Trimming at V came to 5 bases and at J to 7 bases, leaving 15 bases not matched to a gene. The CDR3 extends over 16 amino acids. The CDR3 region has the DNA TGTGCCAGCAGCAAAGCGGCAGGGGGCAGCTTTGGGACCCAGTACTTC. Translation: CASSKAAGGSFGTQYF.

This chain joins TRBV2 and TRBJ1-2; the D gene is possibly TRBD1 (6 bases). Germline lookup yields CDR1 SNHLY and CDR2 FYNNEI. There are 13 residues in the CDR3. Trimming took 6 bases from V and 2 from J, leaving 10 bases between them. The CDR3 DNA sequence: TGTGCCAGCAGGGACAGCTGGAACTATGGCTACACCTTC. Translating it yields CASRDSWNYGYTF.

The count of this clone is one. The V call is TRBV29-1, the J call TRBJ2-1, with 7 bases identical to TRBD1. Per germline, CDR1 SQVTM and CDR2 ANQGSEA. The CDR3 loop spans 13 amino acids. The J segment lost 3 bases and the V segment lost 8 bases, leaving 7 bases of the junction unmatched. The CDR3 DNA reads TGCAGCACGACCCGGGACAGCTACAATGAGCAGTTCTTC. Translated, it gives CSTTRDSYNEQFF.

The rearrangement links TRBV7-2 to TRBJ2-1; TRBD2 agrees at 9 bases. The CDR3 runs to 15 residues. V was clipped by 0 bases and J by 8 bases; unmatched bases: 5. The germline V gene has CDR1 SGHTA and CDR2 FQGNSA. The CDR3 here is CASSLASTSGHEQFF. CDR3 nucleotides: TGTGCCAGCAGCTTAGCCTCGACTAGCGGCCATGAGCAGTTCTTC.

V and J are TRBV5-1 and TRBJ2-6; D might be TRBD2 (5 bases). The germline V gene has CDR1 SGHRS and CDR2 YFSETQ. There are 18 residues in the CDR3. Trimming stripped 4 bases from V and 0 bases from J, with 17 bases between. CDR3 protein: CASSLSSGGLSGANVLTF. CDR3 bases: TGCGCCAGCAGCCTCTCTTCAGGAGGTCTCTCTGGGGCCAACGTCCTGACTTTC.

The rearrangement uses TRBV18 and TRBJ2-7, with TRBD2 matching over 11 bases. Germline V gene sequence: CDR1 KGHSH, CDR2 LQKENI. The junction had 5 bases not matched to a gene; V was cut back by 3 bases and J by 4 bases. This CDR3 contains 15 residues. The CDR3 reads CASSPPTSGGYEQYF. CDR3 nucleotide sequence: TGTGCCAGCTCACCCCCAACTAGCGGGGGATACGAGCAGTACTTC.

The rearrangement uses TRBV6-5 and TRBJ1-6; D gene ambiguous. The germline V gene encodes CDR1 MNHEY and CDR2 SVGAGI. This CDR3 comprises 13 residues. V was clipped by 10 bases and J by 6 bases, with 13 bases between them. CDR3 coding DNA: TGTGCCACCAGACGGGTAGTTAATTCACCCCTCCACTTT. Protein sequence: CATRRVVNSPLHF.

This clone came up once. The gene calls are TRBV7-2 and TRBJ2-1, with 10 bases lining up with TRBD1. V was pared by 5 bases and J by 4 bases, with 5 bases of the junction left unmatched. Germline V gene data show CDR1 as SGHTA and CDR2 as FQGNSA. The CDR3 runs to 15 residues. The CDR3 spells CASSPRDRGYNEQFF. The CDR3 coding sequence is TGTGCCAGCAGCCCTCGGGACAGGGGATACAATGAGCAGTTCTTC.

This chain joins TRBV5-1 and TRBJ2-5, with TRBD2 as a possible D gene (5 bases). This CDR3 is built from 14 residues. Trimming took 3 bases from V and 4 from J, leaving 13 bases between them. Germline V gene data show CDR1 as SGHRS and CDR2 as YFSETQ. The CDR3: CASSSRAGRETQYF. DNA for the CDR3: TGCGCCAGCAGCTCTCGGGCGGGCCGAGAGACCCAGTACTTC.

This rearrangement joins TRBV9 to TRBJ2-3, with a weak D call TRBD2 (7 bases). This CDR3 comprises 17 residues. CDR1 and CDR2 from the germline V gene are SGDLS and YYNGEE. Trimming left V 4 bases short and J 2 bases short, with 20 bases between. The CDR3 loop reads CASSPRTRGALTDTQYF. CDR3 coding DNA: TGTGCCAGCAGCCCCCGAACCCGGGGGGCTCTCACAGATACGCAGTATTTT.

The chain joins TRBV18 to TRBJ2-5, with D hard to call. The CDR3 runs to 15 residues. V was cut by 3 bases and J by 4 bases, with 15 bases left in between. Per the germline V gene, CDR1 is KGHSH and CDR2 is LQKENI. CDR3 in amino acids: CASSPSQETLETQYF. The CDR3 DNA sequence: TGTGCCAGCTCACCCTCCCAGGAAACCCTAGAGACCCAGTACTTC.

The chain couples TRBV11-3 to TRBJ1-1; D is undetermined. Deletions cut 6 bases from V and 1 base from J, with 6 bases between. This CDR3 spans 12 amino acids. CDR1 and CDR2 (germline): SGHNT, YENEEA. CDR3 amino acids: CASSFGNTEAFF. CDR3 sequence (DNA): TGTGCCAGCAGTTTCGGGAACACTGAAGCTTTCTTT.

The V call is TRBV19, the J call TRBJ2-5, with TRBD2 matching 7 bases. The CDR3 runs to 12 residues. V was clipped by 9 bases and J by 7 bases; unmatched bases: 8. Germline loops: CDR1 LNHDA, CDR2 SQIVND (reference sequence). This CDR3 reads CASTEGGGTQYF. The CDR3 coding sequence is TGTGCCAGCACAGAAGGCGGGGGGACCCAGTACTTC.

V and J are TRBV21-1 and TRBJ1-5; the table's TRBD1 call for D was not verified on the DNA. TRBV21-1 constitutes a pseudogene. The CDR3 is 18 amino acids. DNA for the CDR3: TGTGCCAGCAGCAAAGCTCTCCGACAGGGTGAGCACAATCAGCCCCAGCATTTT. This sequence encodes CASSKALRQGEHNQPQHF.

The chain uses TRBV5-1 and TRBJ1-1, with 7 bases fitting TRBD1. CDR1 is SGHRS, CDR2 YFSETQ, per germline. This CDR3 contains 13 residues. Losses at the gene ends were 5 bases for V and 6 bases for J; bases not matched to a gene: 7. CDR3 sequence (DNA): TGCGCCAGCAGACCTGACAGGGCGCCTGAAGCTTTCTTT. Translating gives CASRPDRAPEAFF.

The rearrangement links TRBV5-4 to TRBJ1-5, with 8 bases lining up with TRBD1. Germline V lookup: CDR1 SGHNT, CDR2 YYREEE (reference sequence). This CDR3 has 15 residues. V was clipped by 3 bases and J by 7 bases; unmatched bases: 9. The CDR3 coding sequence is TGTGCCAGCAGCTCCCGGGACAGGCAAGACCAGCCCCAGCATTTT. Protein product: CASSSRDRQDQPQHF.

This clone was detected once. The chain carries TRBV27 and TRBJ2-7, with TRBD1 matching over 8 bases. V lost 3 bases and J lost 6; bases outside the gene matches: 13. Per germline, CDR1 MNHEY and CDR2 SMNVEV (reference sequence). The CDR3 totals 16 residues. CDR3 coding DNA: TGTGCCAGCAGTTTGCGACGACAGGGGCGTATCGGCGAGCAGTACTTC. It codes for CASSLRRQGRIGEQYF.

This chain links TRBV4-1 with TRBJ2-5, with TRBD1 matching 7 bases. Looked up from germline, CDR1 is MGHRA and CDR2 is YSYEKL. This CDR3 is built from 17 residues. Losses at the gene ends were 1 base for V and 4 bases for J; bases not matched to a gene: 12. The CDR3 protein is CASSQGVGGAGVETQYF. DNA of the CDR3: TGCGCCAGCAGCCAAGGGGTAGGGGGCGCAGGGGTAGAGACCCAGTACTTC.